Listed below are T cell receptor beta chains from one sample, sequenced in a study of T cells in Graves' hyperthyroidism and ophthalmopathy. TCRdb reprocessed the multiplex PCR reads via MiXCR and lists one record per CDR3 protein. Of a few hundred thousand distinct CDR3 sequences listed, approximately 13% are singletons. Sequenced sample: blood. These receptors were collected from a woman aged 40 to 49 with Graves' ophthalmopathy. Each CDR3 is given with its conserved first and last residue. The order of the fields is J gene, V gene, clone size, CDR3 length, D gene, CDR3 protein, CDR3 DNA. The D gene is left open where the match is weak. The size field is filled for only some rows; it gives once, few, many or a size class.

TRBJ2-3	TRBV6-6	.	19	TRBD1	CASSYSSPGQVVHPDTQYF	TGTGCCAGCAGTTACTCATCCCCGGGACAGGTAGTTCACCCAGATACGCAGTATTTT
TRBJ2-7	TRBV7-9	.	14	.	CASSLGQGPDEQYF	TGTGCCAGCAGCTTGGGCCAGGGTCCCGACGAGCAGTACTTC
TRBJ2-7	TRBV20-1	.	15	TRBD2	CSARGSGALSYEQYF	TGCAGTGCTAGAGGTAGCGGGGCGCTATCCTACGAGCAGTACTTC
TRBJ2-1	TRBV6-2/TRBV6-3	.	16	.	CASSYPAGETYNEQFF	TGTGCCAGCAGTTACCCAGCAGGGGAAACCTACAATGAGCAGTTCTTC
TRBJ2-7	TRBV6-1	.	14	.	CASLPRVNSYEQYF	TGTGCCAGCCTTCCGCGGGTGAACTCCTACGAGCAGTACTTC
TRBJ2-1	TRBV3-1	few	17	.	CASSPRSGSWRYNEQFF	TGTGCCAGCAGCCCCCGATCGGGAAGCTGGAGGTACAATGAGCAGTTCTTC
TRBJ2-1	TRBV12-3/TRBV12-4	many	16	TRBD2	CASSPQGAGTYNEQFF	TGTGCCAGCAGTCCCCAGGGAGCGGGGACCTACAATGAGCAGTTCTTC
TRBJ2-5	TRBV18	.	13	.	CASSPGVRETQYF	TGTGCCAGCTCACCGGGAGTTCGGGAGACCCAGTACTTC
TRBJ1-5	TRBV18	many	13	.	CASSQGEIEPQHF	TGTGCCAGCTCACAGGGAGAAATAGAGCCCCAGCATTTT
TRBJ1-3	TRBV10-3	many	15	.	CAISEIPASGNTIYF	TGTGCCATCAGTGAGATACCAGCCTCTGGAAACACCATATATTTT
TRBJ2-1	TRBV27	few	13	.	CASARNLHNEQFF	TGTGCCAGTGCCCGAAATTTACACAATGAGCAGTTCTTC
TRBJ2-1	TRBV20-1	few	13	TRBD1	CSARDPQDRGQVF	TGCAGTGCTAGAGATCCCCAAGACAGGGGGCAAGTCTTC
TRBJ2-5	TRBV6-1	many	14	.	CARPTKRNQETQYF	TGTGCCAGACCGACTAAACGAAACCAAGAGACCCAGTACTTC
TRBJ2-1	TRBV4-2	.	15	TRBD1	CASSQVGTGRNEQFF	TGTGCCAGCAGCCAAGTTGGGACAGGGAGAAATGAGCAGTTCTTC
TRBJ2-5	TRBV20-1	many	14	.	CSASQLAMGETQYF	TGCAGTGCCTCGCAATTAGCGATGGGAGAGACCCAGTACTTC
TRBJ1-1	TRBV20-1	few	19	.	CSAREYPQGKRVMNTEAFF	TGCAGTGCTAGGGAATACCCCCAGGGAAAGCGGGTAATGAACACTGAAGCTTTCTTT
TRBJ1-2	TRBV16	few	14	.	CASSQAMGARGYTF	TGTGCCAGCAGCCAAGCCATGGGGGCTAGGGGCTACACCTTC
TRBJ1-6	TRBV7-9	.	15	TRBD1	CASSFSGQNNSPLHF	TGTGCCAGCAGCTTTTCGGGACAGAATAATTCACCCCTCCACTTT
TRBJ1-1	TRBV28	few	12	.	CASSDMGTEAFF	TGTGCCAGCAGCGATATGGGCACTGAAGCTTTCTTT
TRBJ1-1	TRBV5-4	.	14	TRBD1	CASSPGTGFPGAFF	TGTGCCAGCAGCCCCGGGACAGGGTTTCCTGGAGCTTTCTTT
TRBJ2-2	TRBV6-6	.	15	.	CASSYGQGNTGEPFF	TGTGCCAGCAGTTACGGGCAGGGGAACACCGGGGAGCCGTTTTTT
TRBJ2-1	TRBV27	many	19	TRBD2	CASSHYPPTSPSSYNEQFF	TGTGCCAGCAGCCATTACCCCCCGACTAGCCCAAGCTCCTACAATGAGCAGTTCTTC
TRBJ2-5	TRBV20-1	many	14	.	CSARDTTRGETQYF	TGCAGTGCTAGAGATACAACTAGGGGAGAGACCCAGTACTTC
TRBJ2-3	TRBV28	many	18	TRBD2	CASSFRRWTSGGYGAQYF	TGTGCCAGCAGTTTCCGCCGCTGGACTAGCGGGGGATACGGTGCGCAGTATTTT
TRBJ1-6	TRBV6-2/TRBV6-3	many	13	.	CASSVQGGSPLHF	TGTGCCAGCAGTGTACAGGGTGGTTCACCCCTCCACTTT
TRBJ2-2	TRBV5-1	few	14	.	CASSLGTETGELFF	TGCGCCAGCAGCTTGGGTACAGAAACCGGGGAGCTGTTTTTT
TRBJ1-2	TRBV3-1	few	13	.	CASSHLTDYGYTF	TGTGCCAGCAGCCACCTGACCGACTATGGCTACACCTTC
TRBJ1-5	TRBV25-1	many	14	TRBD1	CASSDRGQGQPQHF	TGTGCCAGCAGTGATAGGGGGCAGGGTCAGCCCCAGCATTTT
TRBJ2-1	TRBV5-6	many	13	.	CASSLFAGDEQFF	TGTGCCAGCAGCTTGTTTGCAGGGGATGAGCAGTTCTTC
TRBJ1-6	TRBV6-8	few	17	.	CASSSDTRRLLDSPLHF	TGTGCCAGCAGTTCTGATACAAGACGCCTTCTAGATTCACCCCTCCACTTT
TRBJ2-1	TRBV4-1	.	14	.	CASSQDRGDDEQFF	TGCGCCAGCAGTCAAGATCGAGGGGACGATGAGCAGTTCTTC
TRBJ2-5	TRBV11-2	.	14	TRBD1	CARSARQGSETQYF	TGTGCCAGAAGCGCCCGACAGGGATCGGAGACCCAGTACTTC
TRBJ2-1	TRBV20-1	many	13	.	CSVHWPHYNEQFF	TGCAGTGTCCACTGGCCCCACTACAATGAGCAGTTCTTC
TRBJ2-5	TRBV3-1	many	14	.	CASSQVWGAETQYF	TGTGCCAGCAGCCAAGTCTGGGGGGCGGAGACCCAGTACTTC
TRBJ1-2	TRBV5-5	many	15	TRBD1	CASSLNSGGGYGYTF	TGTGCCAGCAGCTTGAATTCAGGGGGCGGCTATGGCTACACCTTC
TRBJ2-7	TRBV20-1	many	16	TRBD2	CSARDGGTSGSYEQYF	TGCAGTGCTAGAGATGGGGGGACTAGCGGGAGCTACGAGCAGTACTTC
TRBJ2-7	TRBV7-9	.	13	.	CASSQRNSYEQYF	TGTGCCAGCAGTCAGCGGAACTCCTACGAGCAGTACTTC
TRBJ2-3	TRBV29-1	.	15	TRBD2	CSAGGGSGSADTQYF	TGCAGCGCGGGAGGGGGTAGCGGGAGTGCAGATACGCAGTATTTT
TRBJ2-1	TRBV5-6	few	16	TRBD2	CASSLERGMRYNEQFF	TGTGCCAGCAGCTTGGAGCGGGGGATGAGGTACAATGAGCAGTTCTTC
TRBJ1-1	TRBV18	few	15	TRBD1	CASSPQTGWGTEAFF	TGTGCCAGCTCACCACAGACAGGGTGGGGCACTGAAGCTTTCTTT
TRBJ2-1	TRBV7-9	few	15	TRBD2	CASSLASLREGFEFF	TGTGCCAGCAGCTTAGCCTCCTTGCGGGAGGGTTTTGAGTTCTTC
TRBJ2-5	TRBV29-1	many	15	TRBD2	CSVGELAGPGGTQYF	TGCAGCGTTGGTGAACTAGCGGGGCCTGGAGGGACCCAGTACTTC
TRBJ2-1	TRBV11-2	many	12	.	CASSLVPGEQFF	TGTGCCAGCAGCTTAGTTCCCGGTGAGCAGTTCTTC
TRBJ2-7	TRBV5-1	many	15	.	CASSLAARGTDEQYF	TGCGCCAGCAGCTTGGCGGCCCGGGGCACTGACGAGCAGTACTTC
TRBJ1-4	TRBV7-7	few	19	.	CASSSYTRDGEKTNEKLFF	TGTGCTAGCAGCTCTTACACCAGGGACGGGGAGAAAACTAATGAAAAACTGTTTTTT
TRBJ2-7	TRBV12-3/TRBV12-4	few	14	TRBD1	CASNNAGQGREQYF	TGTGCCAGCAATAATGCGGGACAGGGTAGAGAGCAGTACTTC
TRBJ2-7	TRBV14	.	16	.	CASSQVRGGIYYEQYF	TGTGCCAGCAGCCAAGTACGTGGGGGGATTTACTACGAGCAGTACTTC
TRBJ2-1	TRBV2	.	15	.	CASSELLSSYNEQFF	TGTGCCAGCAGCGAACTCTTAAGCTCCTACAATGAGCAGTTCTTC
TRBJ2-1	TRBV27	many	16	TRBD2	CASSLSGGGSVNEQFF	TGTGCCAGCAGTTTATCGGGGGGAGGGTCGGTAAATGAGCAGTTCTTC
TRBJ1-2	TRBV5-1	many	14	.	CASSLGRQGEGYTF	TGCGCCAGCAGCTTGGGAAGGCAGGGTGAGGGCTACACCTTC
TRBJ1-5	TRBV3-1	.	13	.	CASSLTPDQPQHF	TGTGCCAGCAGCCTAACTCCAGATCAGCCCCAGCATTTT
TRBJ2-3	TRBV20-1	.	16	TRBD2	CSAGKRTSGSTDTQYF	TGCAGTGCTGGAAAAAGGACTAGCGGGAGCACAGATACGCAGTATTTT
TRBJ2-6	TRBV18	.	15	.	CASSRSVSGANVLTF	TGTGCCAGCTCACGATCCGTCTCTGGGGCCAACGTCCTGACTTTC